This T cell receptor (beta chain) was identified in a study of blood T cell repertoires in COVID-19. V was clipped by 0 bases and J by 6 bases; unmatched bases: 0. The CDR3 is 13 amino acids. The germline gives CDR1 SGHRS, CDR2 YFSETQ. The table came from immunoSEQ multiplex PCR; TCRdb's copy has only in-frame clones and leaves some out. The sample records approximately 300,000 clones, 85% to 90% being singletons. The sample consisted of PBMCs or T cells enriched from blood (not recorded which). The rearrangement uses TRBV5-1 and TRBJ1-5, with 7 bases fitting TRBD1. The source of this sequence is a woman aged 18-29 years who had recovered from COVID-19. As DNA, the CDR3 is TGCGCCAGCAGCTTGGACAGGGGTCAGCCCCAGCATTTT. It codes for CASSLDRGQPQHF.